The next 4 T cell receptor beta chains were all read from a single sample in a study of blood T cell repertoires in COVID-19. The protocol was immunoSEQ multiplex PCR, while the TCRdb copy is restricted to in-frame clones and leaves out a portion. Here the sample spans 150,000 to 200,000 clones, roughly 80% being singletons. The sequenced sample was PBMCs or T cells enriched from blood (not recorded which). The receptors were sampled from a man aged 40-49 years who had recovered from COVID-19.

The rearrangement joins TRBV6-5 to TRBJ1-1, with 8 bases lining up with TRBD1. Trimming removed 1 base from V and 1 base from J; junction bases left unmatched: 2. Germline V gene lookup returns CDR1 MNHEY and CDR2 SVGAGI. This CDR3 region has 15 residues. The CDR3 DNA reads TGTGCCAGCAGTTACTGGACAGGGCGGAACACTGAAGCTTTCTTT. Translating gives CASSYWTGRNTEAFF.

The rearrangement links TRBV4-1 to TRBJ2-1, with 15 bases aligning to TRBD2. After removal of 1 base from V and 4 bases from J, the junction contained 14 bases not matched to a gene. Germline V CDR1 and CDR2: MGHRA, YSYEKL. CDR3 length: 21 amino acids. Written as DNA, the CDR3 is TGCGCCAGCAGCCAAGGGGGGTCGGGGACTAGCGGGAGGAAATTGTACAATGAGCAGTTCTTC. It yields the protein CASSQGGSGTSGRKLYNEQFF.

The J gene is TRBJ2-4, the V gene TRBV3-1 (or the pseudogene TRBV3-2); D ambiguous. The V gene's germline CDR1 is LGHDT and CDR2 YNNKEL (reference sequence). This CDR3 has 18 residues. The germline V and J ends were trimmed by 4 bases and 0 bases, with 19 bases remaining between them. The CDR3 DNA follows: TGTGCCAGCAGCCCGCAAATGTTAGTGCATCTAGCCAAAAACATTCAGTACTTC. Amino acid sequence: CASSPQMLVHLAKNIQYF.

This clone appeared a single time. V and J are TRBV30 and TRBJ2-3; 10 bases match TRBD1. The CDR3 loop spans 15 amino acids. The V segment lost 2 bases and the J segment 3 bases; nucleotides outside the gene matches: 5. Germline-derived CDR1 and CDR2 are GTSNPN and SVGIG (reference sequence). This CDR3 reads CAWSLTGGSTDTQYF. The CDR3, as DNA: TGTGCCTGGAGTCTGACAGGGGGCTCGACAGATACGCAGTATTTT.